This TCR beta chain was recovered during a study of technical replicates of blood from a handful of donors. Looked up from germline, CDR1 is MNHEY and CDR2 is SVGAGI. This CDR3 is built from 14 residues. V lost 0 bases and J lost 4; bases outside the gene matches: 2. Only in-frame clones appear in the TCRdb table, and some are missing; sequencing was by immunoSEQ multiplex PCR. Seen here are approximately 74,000 clones, about 98% observed once, and the top ten hold approximately 0.17%. Sequencing was carried out using T cells isolated from PBMCs. The V call is TRBV6-5, the J call TRBJ1-2, with 7 bases matching TRBD1. This receptor was taken from a human donor in good health. Here the CDR3 reads CASSYSGGSYGYTF. CDR3 in DNA: TGTGCCAGCAGTTACTCAGGGGGCAGCTATGGCTACACCTTC.